These 8 T cell receptor beta chains share one sample of origin, sequenced in a study of blood T cell repertoires in COVID-19. Assay used: immunoSEQ multiplex PCR; TCRdb lists only in-frame clones, some missing. Seen here are a few hundred thousand clones, about 90% observed once, and the top ten hold 1%. The specimen was PBMCs or T cells enriched from blood (not recorded which). These receptor sequences come from a woman aged 30 to 39 who had recovered from COVID-19.

This sequence joins TRBV11-3 and TRBJ2-3, with 10 positions matching TRBD1. V shed 1 base, J shed 5 bases, and the junction held 6 bases outside the gene matches. Germline-derived CDR1 and CDR2 are SGHNT and YENEEA. The length of the CDR3 is 16 residues. The CDR3 bases are TGTGCCAGCAGCTTAGTTCCGGGACAGGGGTTAGATACGCAGTATTTT. Its translation: CASSLVPGQGLDTQYF.

A single count supports this clone. V usage is TRBV10-3 and J usage is TRBJ1-1, with TRBD1 identical over 7 bases. V dropped 11 bases and J dropped 0; count of bases not matched to a gene: 6. The CDR3 sequence is 13 residues long. Germline values: CDR1 ENHRY, CDR2 SYGVKD. The chain's CDR3 is CAAAGGMNTEAFF. For the CDR3, the DNA is TGTGCCGCAGCAGGGGGGATGAACACTGAAGCTTTCTTT.

The chain employs TRBV5-8 and TRBJ1-1; a weak D match, TRBD1 (6 bases). The CDR3 extends over 16 amino acids. The germline V gene has CDR1 SGHTS and CDR2 YDEGEE. The germline V and J ends were trimmed by 0 bases and 0 bases, with 12 bases remaining between them. The CDR3 DNA is TGTGCCAGCAGCTTGGAGGGGGAGCGAGTGAACACTGAAGCTTTCTTT. Translation: CASSLEGERVNTEAFF. Using reference TRBV5-8 and TRBJ1-1 for the parts outside the CDR3, the full variable domain is EAGVTQSPTHLIKTRGQQATLRCSPISGHTSVYWYQQALGLGLQFLLWYDEGEERNRGNFPPRFSGRQFPNYSSELNVNALELEDSALYLCASSLEGERVNTEAFFGQGTRLTVV.

CDR3 sequence reads: CASRQSSYEQYF. For the CDR3, the DNA is TGTGCCAGCAGACAGAGCTCCTACGAGCAGTACTTC. The gene calls are TRBV28 and TRBJ2-7; no clear D gene. The germline V gene has CDR1 MDHEN and CDR2 SYDVKM. The ends were cut back, 6 bases at V and 0 bases at J, with 6 bases in the middle. The CDR3 covers 12 residues.

CDR3 protein: CASSDRGQAYGYTF. CDR3 DNA sequence: TGTGCCAGCAGTGACCGAGGACAAGCGTATGGCTACACCTTC. V and J are TRBV2 and TRBJ1-2; TRBD1 might be the D (5 bases). The CDR3 has 14 residues. CDR1 SNHLY and CDR2 FYNNEI come from the germline V gene. Trimming shortened V by 3 bases and J by 5 bases, and 13 bases separated the two germline ends.

The rearrangement links TRBV19 to TRBJ1-1; no definite D call. Germline values: CDR1 LNHDA, CDR2 SQIVND (reference sequence). This CDR3 has 13 amino acids. The ends were cut back, 5 bases at V and 1 base at J, with 8 bases in the middle. In DNA, the CDR3 is TGTGCCAGTAGTGCCGACTCGAACACTGAAGCTTTCTTT. Translating it yields CASSADSNTEAFF.

The J gene is TRBJ2-5, the V gene TRBV7-2; 9 bases fit TRBD2. CDR1 and CDR2 from the germline V gene are SGHTA and FQGNSA. The CDR3 covers 17 residues. Trimming took 0 bases from V and 2 from J; bases not matched to a gene: 7. The DNA for the CDR3 is TGTGCCAGCAGCTTAGCCTTCGCGGGGGGGATTCAAGAGACCCAGTACTTC. Amino acids: CASSLAFAGGIQETQYF.

V usage is TRBV25-1 and J usage is TRBJ1-1, with D unclear. The CDR3 covers 14 residues. The V gene's germline CDR1 is MGHDK and CDR2 SYGVNS. The V end was cut by 4 bases, the J end by 0 bases, with 9 bases between. The CDR3 DNA sequence: TGTGCCAGCAGTGTGGAGGGCATGAACACTGAAGCTTTCTTT. It codes for CASSVEGMNTEAFF.